These 8 T cell receptor beta chains were sequenced from one sample in a study of blood T cell repertoires in COVID-19. Profiled with immunoSEQ multiplex PCR; TCRdb holds only in-frame clones, not every one. The table lists over 250,000 clones, around nine tenths of them singletons. The sequencing sample was made of PBMCs or T cells enriched from blood (not recorded which). Source of these receptors: a woman aged 30 to 39 who had recovered from COVID-19.

The chain combines TRBV29-1 with TRBJ2-7; tentative D call: TRBD1 (5 bases). The V gene lost 7 bases and the J gene lost 3 bases, with 16 bases spanning the gap. This CDR3 comprises 13 residues. Germline V CDR1 and CDR2: SQVTM, ANQGSEA. CDR3 coding DNA: TGCAGCGCCCAAGAGGACACCCTCTACGAGCAGTACTTC. It yields the protein CSAQEDTLYEQYF.

This clone was seen only once. V is TRBV3-1 (or the pseudogene TRBV3-2) and J is TRBJ2-7; 9 bases line up with TRBD1. The V segment lost 4 bases and the J segment 4 bases; nucleotides outside the gene matches: 5. This CDR3 is built from 14 residues. Germline V lookup: CDR1 LGHDT, CDR2 YNNKEL (reference sequence). Here the CDR3 reads CASSRPGTGYEQYF. The CDR3 DNA follows: TGTGCCAGCAGCCGTCCCGGGACAGGGTACGAGCAGTACTTC.

The CDR3 here is CASSQVKQGAHNNEQFF. CDR3 nucleotides: TGCGCCAGCAGCCAAGTCAAACAGGGGGCGCACAACAATGAGCAGTTCTTC. The rearrangement joins TRBV4-3 to TRBJ2-1; 9 bases agree with TRBD1. Looked up from germline, CDR1 is LGHNA and CDR2 is YSLEER. V lost 1 base to trimming and J lost 5 bases; unmatched junction nucleotides: 9. The CDR3 runs 17 residues.

The rearrangement joins TRBV19 to TRBJ1-3; 7 positions match TRBD1. The CDR3 loop spans 15 amino acids. V was pared by 9 bases and J by 0 bases, with 8 bases of the junction left unmatched. CDR1 and CDR2 from the germline V gene are LNHDA and SQIVND (reference sequence). CDR3 nucleotides: TGTGCCAGCAGCGACAGGGAATCCTCTGGAAACACCATATATTTT. Protein product: CASSDRESSGNTIYF.

This rearrangement joins TRBV27 to TRBJ1-1; no reliable D call. This CDR3 has 14 residues. The V end was cut by 1 base, the J end by 1 base, with 7 bases between. Germline-derived CDR1 and CDR2 are MNHEY and SMNVEV (reference sequence). The chain's CDR3 is CASSLYRQNTEAFF. CDR3 in DNA: TGTGCCAGCAGTTTATATCGACAGAACACTGAAGCTTTCTTT.

This rearrangement joins TRBV7-8 to TRBJ1-1; D ambiguous. Germline V gives CDR1 SGHVS, CDR2 FQNEAQ. The CDR3 consists of 13 residues. V was clipped by 5 bases and J by 0 bases, with 7 bases between them. CDR3 in amino acids: CASSQPMNTEAFF. DNA for the CDR3: TGTGCCAGCAGCCAACCTATGAACACTGAAGCTTTCTTT. Filled out from reference TRBV7-8 and TRBJ1-1, the complete variable domain reads GAGVSQSPRYKVAKRGQDVALRCDPISGHVSLFWYQQALGQGPEFLTYFQNEAQLDKSGLPSDRFFAERPEGSVSTLKIQRTQQEDSAVYLCASSQPMNTEAFFGQGTRLTVV.

The V call is TRBV7-8, the J call TRBJ1-5; 8 bases fit TRBD1. The CDR3 runs 15 residues. Germline CDR1 reads SGHVS; CDR2 reads FQNEAQ. V lost 2 bases to trimming and J lost 5 bases; unmatched junction nucleotides: 5. The CDR3 region has the DNA TGTGCCAGCAGCTTACAGGGGGCGAGTGATCAGCCCCAGCATTTT. Its protein product is CASSLQGASDQPQHF.

The rearrangement uses TRBV7-9 and TRBJ2-2, with D tentatively TRBD1 (5 bases). From germline, CDR1 is SEHNR and CDR2 FQNEAQ (reference sequence). The V and J ends lost 3 bases and 3 bases respectively, with 8 bases between them. The CDR3 consists of 14 residues. The CDR3 region has the DNA TGTGCCAGCAGCTTTGGACAATACACCGGGGAGCTGTTTTTT. This sequence encodes CASSFGQYTGELFF.